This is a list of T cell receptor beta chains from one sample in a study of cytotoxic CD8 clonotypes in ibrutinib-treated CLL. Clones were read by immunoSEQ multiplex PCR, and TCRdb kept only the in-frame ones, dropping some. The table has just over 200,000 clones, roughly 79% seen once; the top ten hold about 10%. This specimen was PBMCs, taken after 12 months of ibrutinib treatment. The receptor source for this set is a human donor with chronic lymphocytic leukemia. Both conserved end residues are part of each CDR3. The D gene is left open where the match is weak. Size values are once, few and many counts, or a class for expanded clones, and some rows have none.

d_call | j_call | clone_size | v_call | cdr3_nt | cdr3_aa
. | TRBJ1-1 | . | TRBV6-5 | TGTGCCAGCAGTCAACAGGCGAACACTGAAGCTTTCTTT | CASSQQANTEAFF
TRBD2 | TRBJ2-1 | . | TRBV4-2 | TGTGCCAGCAGCCAAGGGGCTTGGCTAGCGGGGGGCCGAAACAATGAGCAGTTCTTC | CASSQGAWLAGGRNNEQFF
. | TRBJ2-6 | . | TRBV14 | TGTGCCAGCAGCCAAGGTTACGGCTCTGGGGCCAACGTCCTGACTTTC | CASSQGYGSGANVLTF
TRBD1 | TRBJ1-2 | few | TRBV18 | TGTGCCAGCTCACCAATAGGACAGGATCATGGCTACACCTTC | CASSPIGQDHGYTF
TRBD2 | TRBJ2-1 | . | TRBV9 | TGTGCCAGCAGCCCATACCTAGCGGGAGATTACAATGAGCAGTTCTTC | CASSPYLAGDYNEQFF
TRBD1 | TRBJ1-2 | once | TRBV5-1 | TGCGCCAGCAGCTTTCTAGCAGGGGGTAACTATGGCTACACCTTC | CASSFLAGGNYGYTF
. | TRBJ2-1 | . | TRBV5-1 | TGCGCCAGCAGCTCCCGCGGCCGACTTTTTACCTACAATGAGCAGTTCTTC | CASSSRGRLFTYNEQFF
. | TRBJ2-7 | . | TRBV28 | TGTGCCAGCAGTTCCACCGGGAACAGGGGAGGCGACGAGCAGTACTTC | CASSSTGNRGGDEQYF
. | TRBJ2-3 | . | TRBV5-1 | TGCGCCAGCAGCCCACTAGAGGGGGGGGATACGCAGTATTTT | CASSPLEGGDTQYF
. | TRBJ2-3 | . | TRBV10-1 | TGCGCCAGCAGTGAGTCACAGGAGCCAGATACGCAGTATTTT | CASSESQEPDTQYF
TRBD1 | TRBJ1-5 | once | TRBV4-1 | TGCGCCAGCAGTCAAGTCCCAGGGGGTCAGCCCCAGCATTTT | CASSQVPGGQPQHF
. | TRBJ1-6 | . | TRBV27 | TGTGCCAGCAGCCCCTTTGTGACCCTCCACTTT | CASSPFVTLHF
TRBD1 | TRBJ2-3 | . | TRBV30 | TGTGCCTGGAGGGAAGGGACAGGGAATATTCGGGATACGCAGTATTTT | CAWREGTGNIRDTQYF
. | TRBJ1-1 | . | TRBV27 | TGTGCCAGCAGTTTTGCCACGGGACGGAAGATGAACACTGAAGCTTTCTTT | CASSFATGRKMNTEAFF
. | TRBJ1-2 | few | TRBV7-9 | TGTGCCAGCAGCCACGGGACAAAGTATGGCTACACCTTC | CASSHGTKYGYTF
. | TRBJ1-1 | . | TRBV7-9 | TGTGCCAGCAGCTTAGCTGGGACCCTCACTGAAGCTTTCTTT | CASSLAGTLTEAFF
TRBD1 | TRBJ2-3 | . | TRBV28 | TGTGCCAGCAGAGTAGAGGGGGCTCTAGATACGCAGTATTTT | CASRVEGALDTQYF